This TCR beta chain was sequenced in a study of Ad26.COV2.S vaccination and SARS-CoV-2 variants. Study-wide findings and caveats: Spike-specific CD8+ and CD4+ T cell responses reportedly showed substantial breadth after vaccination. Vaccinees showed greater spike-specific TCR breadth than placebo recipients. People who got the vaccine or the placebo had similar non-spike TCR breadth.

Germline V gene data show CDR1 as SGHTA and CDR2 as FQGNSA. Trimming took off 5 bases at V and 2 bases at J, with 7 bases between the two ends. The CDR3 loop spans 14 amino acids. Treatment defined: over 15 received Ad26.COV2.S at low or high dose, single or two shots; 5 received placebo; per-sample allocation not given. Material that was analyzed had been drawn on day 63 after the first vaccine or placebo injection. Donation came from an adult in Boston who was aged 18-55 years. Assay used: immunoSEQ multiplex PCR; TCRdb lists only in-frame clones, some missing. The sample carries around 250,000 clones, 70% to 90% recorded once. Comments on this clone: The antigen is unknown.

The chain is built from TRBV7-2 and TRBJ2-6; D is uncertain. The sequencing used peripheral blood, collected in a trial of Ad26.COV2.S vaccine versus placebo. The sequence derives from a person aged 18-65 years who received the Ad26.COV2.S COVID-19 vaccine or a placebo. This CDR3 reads CASSPTPGANVLTF. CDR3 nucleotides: TGTGCCAGCAGCCCAACTCCTGGGGCCAACGTCCTGACTTTC.